Described below is a single T cell receptor (beta chain) sequence and its context. The antigen remains unidentified. These data come from a study of T cells in localized non-small cell lung cancer. Study-level findings and limits: There was higher T cell clonality in uninvolved adjacent lung than in tumor, and it was highest there. A median of about 54 of the top 100 tumor clones appeared in adjacent lung, which was paired and uninvolved. Longer overall survival accompanied higher blood T cell density.

The ends were cut back, 1 base at V and 3 bases at J, with 10 bases in the middle. The CDR3 sequence is 15 residues long. Germline V lookup: CDR1 LGHNA, CDR2 YSLEER. Only in-frame clones appear in the TCRdb table, and some are missing; sequencing was by immunoSEQ multiplex PCR. The sample records nearly 35,000 clones, approximately 90% being singletons. This chain joins TRBV4-3 and TRBJ1-5; no clear D gene. This TCR came from a female donor over 55 with stage II lung adenocarcinoma. Here the sequenced sample was peripheral blood mononuclear cells, taken before any cancer treatment. CDR3 region: CASSQVSGLNQPQHF. The CDR3 region has the DNA TGCGCCAGCAGCCAAGTATCTGGCCTCAATCAGCCCCAGCATTTT.